Below, 8 T cell receptor beta chains from the same sample are listed, as sequenced in a study of breast tumors, draining lymph nodes, adjacent tissues. TCRdb used MiXCR to reprocess the multiplex PCR reads, holding one entry per CDR3 protein. The sample consists of about 180,000 distinct CDR3 sequences, about 30% of them appearing once. The lymph nodes were axillary draining lymph nodes from breast cancer patients. The sequencing input was axillary lymph node tissue. The receptors come from a female donor with breast cancer. Some clones in this sample may be carry-over from other donors' samples.

This chain joins TRBV15 and TRBJ2-1, with 8 bases aligning to TRBD2. From germline, CDR1 is LNHNV and CDR2 YYDKDF (reference sequence). CDR3 size: 14 residues. V lost 4 bases, J lost 5 bases, and 4 bases stayed unmatched. CDR3 sequence (DNA): TGTGCCACCAGCACCCCGGGAGGGAACAATGAGCAGTTCTTC. Amino acid sequence: CATSTPGGNNEQFF. Looking up the rest from reference TRBV15 and TRBJ2-1 gives the full variable domain: DAMVIQNPRYQVTQFGKPVTLSCSQTLNHNVMYWYQQKSSQAPKLLFHYYDKDFNNEADTPDNFQSRRPNTSFCFLDIRSPGLGDTAMYLCATSTPGGNNEQFFGPGTRLTVL.

The chain links TRBV20-1 to TRBJ1-6; TRBD1 is a possible D gene (6 bases). V was cut by 6 bases and J by 4 bases, with 22 bases left in between. Germline CDR1 and CDR2: DFQATT and SNEGSKA (reference sequence). The CDR3 is 17 amino acids. CDR3 sequence: CSAQDPGGRAYNSPLHF. The CDR3 DNA follows: TGCAGTGCCCAAGATCCGGGGGGCAGGGCATATAATTCACCCCTCCACTTT.

This clonotype was counted ten times or more. The chain has TRBV2 and TRBJ2-5, with 8 bases fitting TRBD2. V gave up 2 bases and J gave up 4 bases; unmatched junction bases: 6. The CDR3 length is 15 residues. The germline V gene encodes CDR1 SNHLY and CDR2 FYNNEI. The CDR3 region is CASSERAGVGETQYF. CDR3 coding DNA: TGTGCCAGCAGTGAAAGAGCGGGAGTGGGAGAGACCCAGTACTTC. Filled out from reference TRBV2 and TRBJ2-5, the complete variable domain reads EPEVTQTPSHQVTQMGQEVILRCVPISNHLYFYWYRQILGQKVEFLVSFYNNEISEKSEIFDDQFSVERPDGSNFTLKIRSTKLEDSAMYFCASSERAGVGETQYFGPGTRLLVL.

The chain employs TRBV20-1 and TRBJ2-3, with 8 bases fitting TRBD1. The CDR3 runs 13 residues. Germline CDR1 and CDR2: DFQATT and SNEGSKA (reference sequence). Trimming removed 6 bases from V and 6 bases from J; junction bases left unmatched: 8. The CDR3 coding sequence is TGCAGTGCCCGACAGGGGTACGGGGATACGCAGTATTTT. This sequence encodes CSARQGYGDTQYF.

Ten or more counts support this clonotype. The chain is built from TRBV7-9 and TRBJ2-7, with 9 positions matching TRBD2. Germline loops: CDR1 SEHNR, CDR2 FQNEAQ (reference sequence). This CDR3 has 14 amino acids. The J segment lost 6 bases and the V segment lost 0 bases, leaving 3 bases of the junction unmatched. This CDR3 is CASSLALLAGEQYF. DNA for the CDR3: TGTGCCAGCAGCTTAGCGCTACTAGCGGGCGAGCAGTACTTC.

This clonotype showed up just a few times. V and J are TRBV20-1 and TRBJ2-7; TRBD2 matches 7 bases. This CDR3 is built from 14 residues. V dropped 6 bases and J dropped 1; count of bases not matched to a gene: 9. Germline-derived CDR1 and CDR2 are DFQATT and SNEGSKA (reference sequence). CDR3 nucleotide sequence: TGCAGTGCGTTAATCGGGAGGATTTCCTACGAGCAGTACTTC. It yields the protein CSALIGRISYEQYF.

This CDR3 reads CASSFQGGIDTQYF. The CDR3 coding sequence is TGTGCCAGCAGTTTCCAAGGAGGAATAGATACGCAGTATTTT. V and J are TRBV12-3 or TRBV12-4 and TRBJ2-3, with D possibly being TRBD2 (5 bases). The CDR3 consists of 14 residues. With 3 bases removed from V and 5 bases from J, the gap between germline ends came to 12 bases.

Ten or more counts support this clonotype. The V and J genes are TRBV12-3 or TRBV12-4 and TRBJ2-3, with TRBD2 identical over 9 bases. Trimming removed 6 bases from V and 3 bases from J; junction bases left unmatched: 7. This CDR3 has 15 residues. DNA for the CDR3: TGTGCCAGCAGCCCTAGCGGGATGCTAACAGATACGCAGTATTTT. This sequence encodes CASSPSGMLTDTQYF.